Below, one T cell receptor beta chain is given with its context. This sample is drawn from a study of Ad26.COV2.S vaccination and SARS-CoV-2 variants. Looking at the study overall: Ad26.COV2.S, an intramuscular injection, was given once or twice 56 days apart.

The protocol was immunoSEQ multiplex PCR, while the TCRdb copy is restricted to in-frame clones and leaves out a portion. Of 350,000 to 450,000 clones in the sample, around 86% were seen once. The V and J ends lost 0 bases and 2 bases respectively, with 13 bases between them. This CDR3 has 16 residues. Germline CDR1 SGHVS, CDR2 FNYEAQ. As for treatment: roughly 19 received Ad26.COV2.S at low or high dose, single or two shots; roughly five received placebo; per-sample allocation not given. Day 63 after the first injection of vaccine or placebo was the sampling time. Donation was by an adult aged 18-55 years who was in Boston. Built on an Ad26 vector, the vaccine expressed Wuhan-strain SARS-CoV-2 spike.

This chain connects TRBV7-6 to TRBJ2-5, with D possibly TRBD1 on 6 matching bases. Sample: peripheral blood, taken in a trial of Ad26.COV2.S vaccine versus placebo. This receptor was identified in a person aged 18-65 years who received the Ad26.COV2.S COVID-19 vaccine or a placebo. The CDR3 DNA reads TGTGCCAGCAGCTTAGCCAGGGGAAGTGGGCAAGAGACCCAGTACTTC. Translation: CASSLARGSGQETQYF.